Detailed here is one T cell receptor beta chain. Antigen specificity is unknown. V lost 4 bases to trimming and J lost 3 bases, with 14 bases between them. Germline values: CDR1 SGHNT, CDR2 YYREEE (reference sequence). This CDR3 has 15 residues. This entry is derived from a study of radiotherapy plus CTLA-4 blockade in lung cancer. Findings and caveats of the study: Some TCR clones had been derived from tumors. These clones expanded in peripheral blood after radiotherapy plus ipilimumab.

The assay was immunoSEQ multiplex PCR, and TCRdb's table has in-frame clones only and misses some. The sample holds about 88,000 clones, 72% seen once. Receiving focal radiation plus CTLA-4 blockade with ipilimumab were patients who had chemo-refractory metastatic non-small-cell lung cancer. The V and J genes are TRBV5-4 and TRBJ2-1; the D call may be TRBD1 or TRBD2 (6 bases each). The source is a human donor with non-small cell lung cancer that progressed on radiotherapy plus ipilimumab. Sequencing was performed on peripheral blood, taken from a patient treated with radiotherapy plus ipilimumab. The CDR3 nucleotides read TGTGCCAGCAGCACCCCGGAGGGGGGCTACAATGAGCAGTTCTTC. This gives the protein CASSTPEGGYNEQFF. Full variable domain (missing parts from reference TRBV5-4 and TRBJ2-1): ETGVTQSPTHLIKTRGQQVTLRCSSQSGHNTVSWYQQALGQGPQFIFQYYREEENGRGNFPPRFSGLQFPNYSSELNVNALELDDSALYLCASSTPEGGYNEQFFGPGTRLTVL.